The T cell receptor (beta chain) described here comes from a study of vaccination and CD4 T cells after COVID-19. Study summary: Recovered patients in the cohort numbered six men and four women, two of them Hispanic.

The assay that was used to sequence DNA from cultured CD4+ T cells was the Oncomine TCR Beta short-read assay. TCRdb reanalysed the PCR reads using MiXCR and keeps one entry per CDR3 protein. The repertoire includes some 6,900 distinct CDR3 sequences, more than 15% of them detected once, and around 21% sits in the top ten. Treatment described: roughly 11-day PBMC culture with coronavirus spike peptide pools or control peptides (ViraFEST assay). Once peptide pools had expanded antigen-specific T cells, ViraFEST sequenced TCRs. This clonotype qualifies as medium-sized. The antigen remains unidentified. Sequencing used CD4+ T cells from blood, cultured in vitro. This clonotype was obtained from a human donor who had recovered from COVID-19.

CDR3 in amino acids: CAARGDDGEAGTF. Written as DNA, the CDR3 is TGTGCCGCCCGTGGGGACGACGGAGAAGCTGGCACCTTC. The chain recombines TRBV10-3 with TRBJ1-2; maybe TRBD1 (5 bases). Germline loops: CDR1 ENHRY, CDR2 SYGVKD. This CDR3 is built from 13 residues. V dropped 11 bases and J dropped 13 bases, with 26 bases sitting between them.